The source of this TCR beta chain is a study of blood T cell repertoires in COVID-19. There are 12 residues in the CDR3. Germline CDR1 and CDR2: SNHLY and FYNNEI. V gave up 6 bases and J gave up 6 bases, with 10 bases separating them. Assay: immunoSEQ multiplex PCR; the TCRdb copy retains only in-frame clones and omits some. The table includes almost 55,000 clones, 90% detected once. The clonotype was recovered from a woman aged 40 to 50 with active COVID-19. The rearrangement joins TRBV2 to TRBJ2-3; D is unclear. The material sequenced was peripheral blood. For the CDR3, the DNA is TGTGCCAGCAGAGAAACTATGGATACGCAGTATTTT. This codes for CASRETMDTQYF.